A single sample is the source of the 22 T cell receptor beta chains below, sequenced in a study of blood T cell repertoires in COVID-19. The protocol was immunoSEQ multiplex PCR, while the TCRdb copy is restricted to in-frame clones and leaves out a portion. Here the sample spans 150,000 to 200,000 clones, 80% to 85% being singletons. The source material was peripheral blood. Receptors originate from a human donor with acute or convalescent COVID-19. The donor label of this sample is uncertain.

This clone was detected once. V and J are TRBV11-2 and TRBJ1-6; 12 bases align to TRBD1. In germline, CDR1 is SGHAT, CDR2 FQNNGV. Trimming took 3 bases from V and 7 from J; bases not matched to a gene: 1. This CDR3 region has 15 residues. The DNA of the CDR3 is TGTGCCAGCAGCTTGGGGACAGGGGGCAATTCACCCCTCCACTTT. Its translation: CASSLGTGGNSPLHF.

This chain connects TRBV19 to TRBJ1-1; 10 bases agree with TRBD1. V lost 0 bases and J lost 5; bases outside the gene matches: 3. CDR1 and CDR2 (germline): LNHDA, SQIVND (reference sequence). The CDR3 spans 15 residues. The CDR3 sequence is CASSIEGTGVTEAFF. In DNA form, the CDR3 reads TGTGCCAGTAGTATAGAAGGGACAGGGGTGACTGAAGCTTTCTTT.

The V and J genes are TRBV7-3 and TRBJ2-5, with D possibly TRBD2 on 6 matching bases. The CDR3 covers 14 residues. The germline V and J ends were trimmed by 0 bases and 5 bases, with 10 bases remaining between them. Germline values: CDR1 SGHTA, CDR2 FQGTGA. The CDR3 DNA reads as TGTGCCAGCAGCTTAACCCCGGGGGTGGAGACCCAGTACTTC. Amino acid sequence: CASSLTPGVETQYF.

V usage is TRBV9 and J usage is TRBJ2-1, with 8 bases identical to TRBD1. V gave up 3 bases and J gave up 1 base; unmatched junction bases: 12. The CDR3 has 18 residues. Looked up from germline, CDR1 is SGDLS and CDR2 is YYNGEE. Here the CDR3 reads CASSASSPDRVSYNEQFF. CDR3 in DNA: TGTGCCAGCAGCGCTTCATCTCCGGACAGGGTGTCCTACAATGAGCAGTTCTTC.

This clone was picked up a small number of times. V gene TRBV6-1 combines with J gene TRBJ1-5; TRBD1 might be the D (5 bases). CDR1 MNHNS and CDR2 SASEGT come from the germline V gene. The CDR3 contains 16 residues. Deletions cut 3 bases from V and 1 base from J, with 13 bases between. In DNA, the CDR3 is TGTGCCAGCAGTGATTGGCAGGGAGGGAGCAATCAGCCCCAGCATTTT. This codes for CASSDWQGGSNQPQHF.

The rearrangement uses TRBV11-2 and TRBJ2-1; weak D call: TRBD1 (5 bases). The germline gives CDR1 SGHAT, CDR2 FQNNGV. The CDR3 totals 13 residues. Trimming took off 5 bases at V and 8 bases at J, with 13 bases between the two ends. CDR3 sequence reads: CASSTSRVYEQFF. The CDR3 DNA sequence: TGTGCCAGCAGCACAAGCAGGGTGTATGAGCAGTTCTTC.

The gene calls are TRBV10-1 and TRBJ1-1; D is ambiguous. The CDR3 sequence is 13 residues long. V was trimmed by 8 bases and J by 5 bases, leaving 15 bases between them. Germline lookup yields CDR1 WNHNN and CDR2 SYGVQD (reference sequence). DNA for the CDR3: TGCGCCAGCGGGAAGGGAGGCCCTACTGAAGCTTTCTTT. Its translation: CASGKGGPTEAFF.

The CDR3 DNA sequence: TGTGCCAGCAGCCATGGGCCAGGGCTGGCCCCGGAGCAGTACTTC. This gives the protein CASSHGPGLAPEQYF. This chain joins TRBV3-1 (or the pseudogene TRBV3-2) and TRBJ2-7; D is possibly TRBD1 (5 bases). V was clipped by 3 bases and J by 7 bases, with 19 bases between them. The CDR3 consists of 15 residues. CDR1 is LGHDT, CDR2 YNNKEL, per germline (reference sequence).

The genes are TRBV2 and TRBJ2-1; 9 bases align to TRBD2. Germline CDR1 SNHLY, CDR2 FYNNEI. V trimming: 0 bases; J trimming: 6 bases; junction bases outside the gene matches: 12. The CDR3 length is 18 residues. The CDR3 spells CASSEARGGSRVGNEQFF. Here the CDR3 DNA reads TGTGCCAGCAGTGAAGCGCGGGGGGGGAGCCGGGTAGGCAATGAGCAGTTCTTC. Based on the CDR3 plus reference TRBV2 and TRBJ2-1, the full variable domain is EPEVTQTPSHQVTQMGQEVILRCVPISNHLYFYWYRQILGQKVEFLVSFYNNEISEKSEIFDDQFSVERPDGSNFTLKIRSTKLEDSAMYFCASSEARGGSRVGNEQFFGPGTRLTVL.

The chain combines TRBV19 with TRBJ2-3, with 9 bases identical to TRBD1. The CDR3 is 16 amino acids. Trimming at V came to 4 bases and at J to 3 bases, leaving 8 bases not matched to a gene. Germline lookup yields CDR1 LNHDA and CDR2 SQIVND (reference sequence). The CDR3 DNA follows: TGTGCCAGTAGTAGTCCGGACAGGGGCGGTACAGATACGCAGTATTTT. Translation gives CASSSPDRGGTDTQYF.

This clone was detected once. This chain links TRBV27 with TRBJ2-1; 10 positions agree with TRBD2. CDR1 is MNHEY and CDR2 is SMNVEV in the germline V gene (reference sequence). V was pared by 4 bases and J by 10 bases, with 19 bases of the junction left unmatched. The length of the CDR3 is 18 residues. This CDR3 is CASSYGGRGLATHREQFF. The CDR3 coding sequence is TGTGCCAGCAGTTACGGGGGACGGGGACTAGCGACCCATCGGGAGCAGTTCTTC.

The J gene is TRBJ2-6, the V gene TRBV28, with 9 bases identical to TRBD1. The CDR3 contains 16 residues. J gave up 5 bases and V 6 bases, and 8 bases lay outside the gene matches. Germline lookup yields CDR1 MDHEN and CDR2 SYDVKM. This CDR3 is CASRGQGPGRANVLTF. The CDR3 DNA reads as TGTGCCAGCAGAGGACAGGGGCCTGGGAGGGCCAACGTCCTGACTTTC.

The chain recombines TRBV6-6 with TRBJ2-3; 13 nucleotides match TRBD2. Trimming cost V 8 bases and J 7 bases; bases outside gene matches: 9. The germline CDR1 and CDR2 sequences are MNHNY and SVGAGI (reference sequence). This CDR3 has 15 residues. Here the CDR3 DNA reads TGTGCCAGCTGCGGGGGGACTAGCGGGATCAATACGCAGTATTTT. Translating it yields CASCGGTSGINTQYF.

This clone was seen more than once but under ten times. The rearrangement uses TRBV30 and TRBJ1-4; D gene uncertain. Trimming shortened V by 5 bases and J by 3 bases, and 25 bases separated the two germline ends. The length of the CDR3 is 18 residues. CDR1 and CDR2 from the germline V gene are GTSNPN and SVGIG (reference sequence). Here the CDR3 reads CAWRAGRATFTPNEKLFF. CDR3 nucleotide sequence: TGTGCCTGGCGGGCGGGTCGGGCGACTTTTACACCTAATGAAAAACTGTTTTTT.

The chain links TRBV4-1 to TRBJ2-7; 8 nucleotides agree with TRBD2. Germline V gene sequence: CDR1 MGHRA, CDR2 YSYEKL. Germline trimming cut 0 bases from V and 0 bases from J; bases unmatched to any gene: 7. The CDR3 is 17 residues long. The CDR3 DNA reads TGCGCCAGCAGCCAAGATCGGATAGCGGGGAACTCCTACGAGCAGTACTTC. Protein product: CASSQDRIAGNSYEQYF.

CDR3 amino acids: CASSDQRGGTDTQYF. The CDR3 bases are TGCGCCAGCAGTGATCAGCGGGGGGGCACAGATACGCAGTATTTT. V gene TRBV10-1 combines with J gene TRBJ2-3, with TRBD2 matching over 9 bases. Germline loops: CDR1 WNHNN, CDR2 SYGVQD (reference sequence). The trim removed 3 bases at V and 1 base at J, leaving 2 bases unmatched. This CDR3 comprises 15 residues.

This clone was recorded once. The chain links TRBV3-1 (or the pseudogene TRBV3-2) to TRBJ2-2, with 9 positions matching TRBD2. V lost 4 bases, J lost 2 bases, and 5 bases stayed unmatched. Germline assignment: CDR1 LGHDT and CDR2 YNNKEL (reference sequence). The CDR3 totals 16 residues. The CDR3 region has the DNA TGTGCCAGCAGCCTTCTAGCGGGATTTAACACCGGGGAGCTGTTTTTT. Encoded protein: CASSLLAGFNTGELFF.

CDR3 protein: CASSLDTGSLSEQYF. The CDR3 DNA reads as TGTGCCAGCAGCTTAGATACAGGGTCCCTCTCCGAGCAGTACTTC. V and J are TRBV7-6 and TRBJ2-7, with D perhaps TRBD1 (6 bases). The CDR3 is made up of 15 amino acids. The germline CDR1 and CDR2 sequences are SGHVS and FNYEAQ. The germline V and J ends were trimmed by 1 base and 6 bases, with 16 bases remaining between them.

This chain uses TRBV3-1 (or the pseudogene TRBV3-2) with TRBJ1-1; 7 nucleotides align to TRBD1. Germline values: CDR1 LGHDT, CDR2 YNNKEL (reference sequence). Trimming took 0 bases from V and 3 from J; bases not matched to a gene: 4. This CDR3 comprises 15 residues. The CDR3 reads CASSQDRDRYTEAFF. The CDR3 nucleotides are TGTGCCAGCAGCCAAGACCGGGACAGATACACTGAAGCTTTCTTT.

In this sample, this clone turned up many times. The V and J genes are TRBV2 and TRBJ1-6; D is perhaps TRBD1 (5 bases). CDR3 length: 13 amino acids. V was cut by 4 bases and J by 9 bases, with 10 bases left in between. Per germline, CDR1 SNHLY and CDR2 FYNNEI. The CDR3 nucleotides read TGTGCCAGCAGTGCCCAGGGAGGTTCACCCCTCCACTTT. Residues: CASSAQGGSPLHF.

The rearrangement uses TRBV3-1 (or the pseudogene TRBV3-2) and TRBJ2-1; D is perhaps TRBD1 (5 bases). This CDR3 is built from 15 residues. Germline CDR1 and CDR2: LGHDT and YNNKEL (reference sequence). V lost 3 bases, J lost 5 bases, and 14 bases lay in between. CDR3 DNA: TGTGCCAGCAGCCAGGGCCAGGGTGGACACAATGAGCAGTTCTTC. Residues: CASSQGQGGHNEQFF.

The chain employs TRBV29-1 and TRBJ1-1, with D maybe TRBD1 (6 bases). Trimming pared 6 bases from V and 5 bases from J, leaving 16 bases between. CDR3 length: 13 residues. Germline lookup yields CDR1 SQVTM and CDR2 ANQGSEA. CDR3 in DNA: TGCAGCGTGTCGGGGGGGCTACAAACTGAAGCTTTCTTT. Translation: CSVSGGLQTEAFF.